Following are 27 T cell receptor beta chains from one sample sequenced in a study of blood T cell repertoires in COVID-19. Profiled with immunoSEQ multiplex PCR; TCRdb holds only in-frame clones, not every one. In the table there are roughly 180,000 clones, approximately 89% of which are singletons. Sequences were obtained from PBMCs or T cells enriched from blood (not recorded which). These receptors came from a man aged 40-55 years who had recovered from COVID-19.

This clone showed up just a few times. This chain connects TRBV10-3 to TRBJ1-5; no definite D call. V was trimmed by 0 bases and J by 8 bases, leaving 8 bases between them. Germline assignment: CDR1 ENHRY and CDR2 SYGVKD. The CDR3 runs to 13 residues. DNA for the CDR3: TGTGCCATCAGTGAGTCATGGTCGGAGCCCCAGCATTTT. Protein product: CAISESWSEPQHF.

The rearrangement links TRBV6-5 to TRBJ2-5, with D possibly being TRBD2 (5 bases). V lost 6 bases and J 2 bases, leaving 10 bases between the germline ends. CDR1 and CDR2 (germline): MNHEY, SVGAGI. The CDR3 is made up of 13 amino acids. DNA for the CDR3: TGTGCCAGCAGCGCAGCGGAACAAGAGACCCAGTACTTC. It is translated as CASSAAEQETQYF.

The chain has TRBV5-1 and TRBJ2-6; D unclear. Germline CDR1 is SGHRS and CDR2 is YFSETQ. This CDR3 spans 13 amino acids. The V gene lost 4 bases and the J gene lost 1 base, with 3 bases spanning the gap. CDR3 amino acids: CASSPSGANVLTF. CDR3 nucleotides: TGCGCCAGCAGCCCGTCTGGGGCCAACGTCCTGACTTTC.

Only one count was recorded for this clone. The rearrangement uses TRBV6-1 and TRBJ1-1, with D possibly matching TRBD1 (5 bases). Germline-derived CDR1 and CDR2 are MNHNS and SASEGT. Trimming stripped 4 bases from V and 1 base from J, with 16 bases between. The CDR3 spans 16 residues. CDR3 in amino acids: CASSVWGVIGNTEAFF. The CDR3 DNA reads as TGTGCCAGCAGTGTTTGGGGGGTGATTGGGAACACTGAAGCTTTCTTT.

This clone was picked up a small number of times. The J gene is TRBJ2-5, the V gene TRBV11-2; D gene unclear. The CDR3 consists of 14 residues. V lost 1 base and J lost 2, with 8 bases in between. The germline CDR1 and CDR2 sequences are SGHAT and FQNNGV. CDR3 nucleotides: TGTGCCAGCAGCTTAGGAACAGTACAAGAGACCCAGTACTTC. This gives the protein CASSLGTVQETQYF.

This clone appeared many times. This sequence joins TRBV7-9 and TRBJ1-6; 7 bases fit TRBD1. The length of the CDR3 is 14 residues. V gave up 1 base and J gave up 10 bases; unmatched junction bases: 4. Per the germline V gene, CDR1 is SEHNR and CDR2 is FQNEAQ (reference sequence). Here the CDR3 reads CASSLEQGISPLHF. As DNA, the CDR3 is TGTGCCAGCAGCTTAGAACAGGGGATCTCACCCCTCCACTTT. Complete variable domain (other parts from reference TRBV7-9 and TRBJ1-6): DTGVSQNPRHKITKRGQNVTFRCDPISEHNRLYWYRQTLGQGPEFLTYFQNEAQLEKSRLLSDRFSAERPKGSFSTLEIQRTEQGDSAMYLCASSLEQGISPLHFGNGTRLTVT.

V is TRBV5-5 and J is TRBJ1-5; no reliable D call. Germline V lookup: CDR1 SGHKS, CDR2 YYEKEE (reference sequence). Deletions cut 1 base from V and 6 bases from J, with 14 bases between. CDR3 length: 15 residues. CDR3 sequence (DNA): TGTGCCAGCAGCTTGAATGTACTGGGGAGTCAGCCCCAGCATTTT. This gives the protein CASSLNVLGSQPQHF.

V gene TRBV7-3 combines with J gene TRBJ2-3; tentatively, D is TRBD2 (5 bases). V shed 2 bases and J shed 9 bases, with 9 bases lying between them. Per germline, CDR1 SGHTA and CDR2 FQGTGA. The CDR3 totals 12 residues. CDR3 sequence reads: CASSLVGDTQYF. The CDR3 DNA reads TGTGCCAGCAGCTTAGTGGGAGACACGCAGTATTTT. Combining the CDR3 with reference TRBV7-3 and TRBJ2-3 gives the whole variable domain GAGVSQTPSNKVTEKGKYVELRCDPISGHTALYWYRQSLGQGPEFLIYFQGTGAADDSGLPNDRFFAVRPEGSVSTLKIQRTERGDSAVYLCASSLVGDTQYFGPGTRLTVL.

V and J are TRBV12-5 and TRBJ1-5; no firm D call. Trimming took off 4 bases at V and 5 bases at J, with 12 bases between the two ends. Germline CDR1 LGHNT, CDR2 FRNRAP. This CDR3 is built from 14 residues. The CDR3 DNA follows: TGTGCTAGTGGTTCCGCTACCCAGGATCAGCCCCAGCATTTT. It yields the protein CASGSATQDQPQHF.

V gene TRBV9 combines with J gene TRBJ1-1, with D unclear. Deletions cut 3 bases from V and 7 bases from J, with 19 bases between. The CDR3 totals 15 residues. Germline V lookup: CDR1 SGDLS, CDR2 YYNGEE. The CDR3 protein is CASSDLTRGADEAFF. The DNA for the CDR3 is TGTGCCAGCAGCGACCTGACCCGGGGAGCCGATGAAGCTTTCTTT.

The CDR3 loop is CASSGGTGYGYTF. CDR3 DNA: TGCGCCAGCAGCGGCGGGACAGGCTATGGCTACACCTTC. This rearrangement joins TRBV4-1 to TRBJ1-2, with 8 nucleotides matching TRBD1. The germline CDR1 and CDR2 sequences are MGHRA and YSYEKL. The CDR3 sequence is 13 residues long. V dropped 5 bases and J dropped 4; count of bases not matched to a gene: 3.

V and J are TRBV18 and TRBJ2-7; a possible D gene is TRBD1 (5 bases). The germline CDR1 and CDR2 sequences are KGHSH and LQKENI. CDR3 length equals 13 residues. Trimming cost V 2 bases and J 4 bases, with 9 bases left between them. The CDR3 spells CASSPGADYEQYF. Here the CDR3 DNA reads TGTGCCAGCTCACCAGGGGCGGATTACGAGCAGTACTTC.

The CDR3: CASSSLTKGSNQPQHF. For the CDR3, the DNA is TGTGCCAGCAGCTCCTTAACCAAGGGGAGCAATCAGCCCCAGCATTTT. The chain combines TRBV7-9 with TRBJ1-5; a weak D match, TRBD1 (5 bases). V dropped 4 bases and J dropped 1 base, with 14 bases sitting between them. This CDR3 is built from 16 residues. Germline values: CDR1 SEHNR, CDR2 FQNEAQ (reference sequence).

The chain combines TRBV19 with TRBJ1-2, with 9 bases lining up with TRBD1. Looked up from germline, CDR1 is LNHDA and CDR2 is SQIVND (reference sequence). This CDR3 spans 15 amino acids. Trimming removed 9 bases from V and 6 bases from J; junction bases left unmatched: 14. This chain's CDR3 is CASNPGTGTMHGYTF. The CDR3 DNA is TGTGCCAGCAATCCGGGGACAGGGACTATGCATGGCTACACCTTC.

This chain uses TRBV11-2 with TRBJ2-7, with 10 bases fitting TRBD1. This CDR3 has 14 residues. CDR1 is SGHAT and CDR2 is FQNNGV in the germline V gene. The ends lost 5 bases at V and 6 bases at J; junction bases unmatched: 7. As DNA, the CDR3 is TGTGCCAGCAGCCTCCTAGGGGACAGGGGCGAGCAGTACTTC. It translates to CASSLLGDRGEQYF.

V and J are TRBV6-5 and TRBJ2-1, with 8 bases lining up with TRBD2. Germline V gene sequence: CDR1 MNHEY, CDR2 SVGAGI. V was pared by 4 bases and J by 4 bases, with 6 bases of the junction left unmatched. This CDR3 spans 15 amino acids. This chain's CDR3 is CASSSAGARYNEQFF. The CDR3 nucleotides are TGTGCCAGCAGTTCAGCGGGGGCGAGATACAATGAGCAGTTCTTC.

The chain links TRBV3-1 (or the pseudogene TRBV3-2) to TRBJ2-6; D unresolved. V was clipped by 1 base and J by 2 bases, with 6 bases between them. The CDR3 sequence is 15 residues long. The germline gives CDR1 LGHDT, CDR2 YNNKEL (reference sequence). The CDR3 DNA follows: TGTGCCAGCAGCCAAGCATCTACTGGGGCCAACGTCCTGACTTTC. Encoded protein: CASSQASTGANVLTF.

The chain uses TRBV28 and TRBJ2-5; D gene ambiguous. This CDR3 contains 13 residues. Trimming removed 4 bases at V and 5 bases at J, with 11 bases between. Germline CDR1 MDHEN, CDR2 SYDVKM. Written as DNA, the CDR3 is TGTGCCAGCAGTTGGAGCCAGAGGGAGACCCAGTACTTC. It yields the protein CASSWSQRETQYF. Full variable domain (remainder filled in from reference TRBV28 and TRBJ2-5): DVKVTQSSRYLVKRTGEKVFLECVQDMDHENMFWYRQDPGLGLRLIYFSYDVKMKEKGDIPEGYSVSREKKERFSLILESASTNQTSMYLCASSWSQRETQYFGPGTRLLVL.

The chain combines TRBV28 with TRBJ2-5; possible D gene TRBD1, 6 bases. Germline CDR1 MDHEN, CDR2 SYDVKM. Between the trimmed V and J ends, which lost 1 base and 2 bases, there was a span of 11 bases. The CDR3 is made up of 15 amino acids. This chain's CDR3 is CASSLFRGGQETQYF. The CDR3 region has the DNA TGTGCCAGCAGTTTATTCAGGGGTGGACAAGAGACCCAGTACTTC.

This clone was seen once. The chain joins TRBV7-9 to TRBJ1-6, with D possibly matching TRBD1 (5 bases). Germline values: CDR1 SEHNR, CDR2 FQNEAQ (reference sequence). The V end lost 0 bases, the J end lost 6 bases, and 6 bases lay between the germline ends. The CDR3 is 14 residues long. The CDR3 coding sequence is TGTGCCAGCAGCTTAGCAGGGGCTAATTCACCCCTCCACTTT. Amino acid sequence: CASSLAGANSPLHF.

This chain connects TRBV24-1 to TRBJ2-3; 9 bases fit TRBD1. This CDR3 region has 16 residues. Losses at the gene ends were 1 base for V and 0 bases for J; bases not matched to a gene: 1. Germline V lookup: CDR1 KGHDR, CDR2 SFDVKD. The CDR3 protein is CATSDFGQGSTDTQYF. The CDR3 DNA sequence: TGTGCCACCAGTGATTTCGGACAGGGGAGCACAGATACGCAGTATTTT.

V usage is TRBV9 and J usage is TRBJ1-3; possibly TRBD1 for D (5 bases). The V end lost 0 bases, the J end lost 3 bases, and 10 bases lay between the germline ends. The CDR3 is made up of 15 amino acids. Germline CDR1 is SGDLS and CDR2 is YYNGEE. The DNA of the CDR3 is TGTGCCAGCAGCGTAGGGGTACAGGATGGAAACACCATATATTTT. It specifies CASSVGVQDGNTIYF.

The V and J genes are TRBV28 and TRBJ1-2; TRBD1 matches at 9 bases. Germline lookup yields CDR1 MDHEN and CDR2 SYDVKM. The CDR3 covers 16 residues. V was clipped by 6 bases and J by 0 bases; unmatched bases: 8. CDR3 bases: TGTGCCAGCAGGACCGGGACAGGGCTAACTAACTATGGCTACACCTTC. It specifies CASRTGTGLTNYGYTF.

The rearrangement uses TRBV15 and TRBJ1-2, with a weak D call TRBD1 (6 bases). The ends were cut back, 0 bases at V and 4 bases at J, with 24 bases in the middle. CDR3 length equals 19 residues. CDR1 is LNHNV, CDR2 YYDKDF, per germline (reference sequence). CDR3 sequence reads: CATSRDLGVQARRGYGYTF. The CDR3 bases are TGTGCCACCAGCAGAGATTTGGGTGTTCAGGCCCGCAGGGGCTATGGCTACACCTTC.

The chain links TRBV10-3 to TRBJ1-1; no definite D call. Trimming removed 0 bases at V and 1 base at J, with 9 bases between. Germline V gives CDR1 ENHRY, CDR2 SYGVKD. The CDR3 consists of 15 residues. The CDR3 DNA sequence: TGTGCCATCAGTGAGTCGAGGCAGCCGAACACTGAAGCTTTCTTT. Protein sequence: CAISESRQPNTEAFF.

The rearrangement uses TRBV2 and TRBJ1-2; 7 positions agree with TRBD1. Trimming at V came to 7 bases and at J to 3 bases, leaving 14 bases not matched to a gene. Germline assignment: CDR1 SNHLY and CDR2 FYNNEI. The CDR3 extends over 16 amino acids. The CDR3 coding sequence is TGTGCCAGCACTAGTTCCCGGGACAGCTTCTACTATGGCTACACCTTC. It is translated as CASTSSRDSFYYGYTF. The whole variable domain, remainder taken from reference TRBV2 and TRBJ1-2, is EPEVTQTPSHQVTQMGQEVILRCVPISNHLYFYWYRQILGQKVEFLVSFYNNEISEKSEIFDDQFSVERPDGSNFTLKIRSTKLEDSAMYFCASTSSRDSFYYGYTFGSGTRLTVV.

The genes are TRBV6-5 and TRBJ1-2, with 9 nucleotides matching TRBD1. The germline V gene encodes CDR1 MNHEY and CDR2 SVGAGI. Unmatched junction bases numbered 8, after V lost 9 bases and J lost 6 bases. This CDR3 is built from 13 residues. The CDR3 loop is CASHTGGLDGYTF. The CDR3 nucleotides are TGTGCCAGTCACACAGGGGGCCTGGATGGCTACACCTTC.